This T cell receptor beta chain emerged from a study of blood T cells in healthy people across ages. As for the study in general: In model experiments, template switching was able to capture about one barcoded beta molecule for every two T cells that were present.

Broader study findings: Getting older went along with TCR beta diversity per million T cells dropping roughly linearly. Strong correlation was found linking TCR beta diversity to naive T cell percentage.

To note about this clonotype: Its target is not known.

The use of a sample-barcoded 5' primer and a J-beta primer mix characterized a second PCR of about 6 to 12 cycles. TCRdb reprocessed the 5' RACE reads with MiXCR, giving one entry per CDR3 protein. The sample lists some 850,000 distinct CDR3 sequences; around a quarter were seen once. These same data were also listed under a study on T cells of mothers and their children. From that paper: Per child, around 3 million TCR beta CDR3 reads were obtained, against over 9 million per mother.

Sequenced sample: blood. This TCR derives from a boy aged 5-17 years in good health.

The CDR3 DNA reads as TGTGCCAGCAGCGTAGAGTCGCCGCGGGACGCCATATATTTT. Its protein product is CASSVESPRDAIYF. This rearrangement joins TRBV9 to TRBJ1-3, with D possibly matching TRBD1 (5 bases). The CDR3 totals 14 residues. Between the trimmed V and J ends, which lost 0 bases and 11 bases, there was a span of 15 bases. CDR1 is SGDLS, CDR2 YYNGEE, per germline.